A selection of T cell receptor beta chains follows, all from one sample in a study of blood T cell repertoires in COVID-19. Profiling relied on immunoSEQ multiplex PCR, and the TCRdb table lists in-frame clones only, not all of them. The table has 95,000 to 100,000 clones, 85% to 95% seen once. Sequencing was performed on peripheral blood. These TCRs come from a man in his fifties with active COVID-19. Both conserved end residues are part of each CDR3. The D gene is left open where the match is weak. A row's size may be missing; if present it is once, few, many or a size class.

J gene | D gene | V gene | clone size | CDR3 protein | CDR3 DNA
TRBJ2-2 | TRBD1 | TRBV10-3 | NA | CAIKGQGAKNTGELFF | TGTGCCATCAAGGGACAGGGGGCGAAGAACACCGGGGAGCTGTTTTTT
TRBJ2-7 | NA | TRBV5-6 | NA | CASSSYINYEQYF | TGTGCCAGCAGCTCCTATATTAACTACGAGCAGTACTTC
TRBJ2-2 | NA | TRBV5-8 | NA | CASSRTKNTGELFF | TGTGCCAGCAGTCGGACAAAGAACACCGGGGAGCTGTTTTTT
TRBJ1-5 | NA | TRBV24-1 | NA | CATSDLPSGPQHF | TGTGCCACCAGTGATTTACCGTCAGGTCCCCAGCATTTT
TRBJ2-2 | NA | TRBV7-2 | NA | CASSPGIGGVGTGELFF | TGTGCCAGCAGTCCTGGAATAGGGGGAGTGGGGACCGGGGAGCTGTTTTTT
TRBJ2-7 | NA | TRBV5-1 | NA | CASSSDSSYEQYF | TGCGCCAGCAGCTCGGACAGCTCCTACGAGCAGTACTTC
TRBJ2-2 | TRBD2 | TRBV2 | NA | CASTPTSGSSGELFF | TGTGCCAGCACCCCGACTAGCGGGAGTTCGGGGGAGCTGTTTTTT
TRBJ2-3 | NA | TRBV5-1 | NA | CASKLAPVTDTQYF | TGCGCCAGCAAACTAGCACCTGTTACAGATACGCAGTATTTT
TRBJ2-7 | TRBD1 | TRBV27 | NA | CASSFSGTGGASAYEQYF | TGTGCCAGCAGTTTTTCAGGGACAGGGGGCGCCTCGGCCTACGAGCAGTACTTC
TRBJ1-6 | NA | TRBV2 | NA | CASSEAFQGKRGGSPLHF | TGTGCCAGCAGTGAAGCTTTTCAAGGGAAAAGGGGAGGGTCACCCCTCCACTTT
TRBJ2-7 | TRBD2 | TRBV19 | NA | CASSMLAGGNEQYF | TGTGCCAGTAGTATGCTAGCGGGAGGGAACGAGCAGTACTTC
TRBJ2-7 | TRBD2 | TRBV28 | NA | CASSYSPGLVNEQYF | TGTGCCAGCAGTTACTCACCGGGACTAGTAAACGAGCAGTACTTC
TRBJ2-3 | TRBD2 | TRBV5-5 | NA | CASSGVGLAEADTQYF | TGTGCCAGCAGCGGGGTCGGACTAGCGGAAGCAGATACGCAGTATTTT
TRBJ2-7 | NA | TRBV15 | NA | CATSREVDNEQYF | TGTGCCACCAGCAGAGAAGTGGACAACGAGCAGTACTTC
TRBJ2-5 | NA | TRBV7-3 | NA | CASSPGSQETQYF | TGTGCCAGCAGCCCCGGGTCCCAAGAGACCCAGTACTTC
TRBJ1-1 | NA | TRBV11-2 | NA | CASSFAGTTSSAEAFF | TGTGCCAGCAGCTTTGCAGGGACCACTTCTAGCGCTGAAGCTTTCTTT
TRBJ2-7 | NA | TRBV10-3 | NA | CAISVAGALENEQYF | TGTGCCATCAGTGTTGCAGGGGCCTTAGAGAACGAGCAGTACTTC
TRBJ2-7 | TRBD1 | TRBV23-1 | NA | CASSQPCSVDRADEQYF | TGCGCCAGCAGTCAACCTTGTTCCGTGGACAGGGCAGACGAGCAGTACTTC
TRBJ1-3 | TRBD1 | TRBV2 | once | CASSQNPAGGTSGNTIYF | TGTGCCAGCAGTCAAAACCCGGCAGGGGGGACCTCTGGAAACACCATATATTTT
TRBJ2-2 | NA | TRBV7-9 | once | CASSLSGKTGELFF | TGTGCCAGCAGCTTATCAGGAAAGACCGGGGAGCTGTTTTTT